A selection of T cell receptor beta chains follows, all from one sample in a study of T cell responses to AZD1222 COVID-19 vaccine. Sequencing used immunoSEQ multiplex PCR; TCRdb keeps in-frame clones, though not all of them. The sample has about 37,000 clones, 86% seen once; the top ten hold roughly 9.6%. The sample consisted of peripheral blood, taken 28 days after the second AZD1222 dose. The receptors come from an adult who received the AZD1222 COVID-19 vaccine. Each CDR3 is given with its conserved first and last residue. The D gene is left open where the match is weak. Part of the rows lack a size; the others show once, few, many or a class for expanded clones.

>TRBJ2-7|TRBV7-6|-|-|15
TGTGCCAGCAGCCCAGGGGCACTGGACTCTAACGAGCAGTACTTC
CASSPGALDSNEQYF
>TRBJ1-6|TRBV2|-|TRBD1|18
TGTGCCAGCAGTGTTCCCGGGACAGGGAACTCCTATAATTCACCCCTCCACTTT
CASSVPGTGNSYNSPLHF
>TRBJ1-5|TRBV29-1|-|-|9
TGCAGCGTTTTGGGGGACCAGCATTTT
CSVLGDQHF
>TRBJ2-7|TRBV12-2|-|-|17
TGTGCAAGTCGCAACCTCCCCGGGGTATCCCACGCCGAGGTGCAGTACTTC
CASRNLPGVSHAEVQYF
>TRBJ1-2|TRBV19|-|-|16
TGTGCCAGTAGTATAGATCTATTGGGGAGAAACTATGGCTACACCTTC
CASSIDLLGRNYGYTF
>TRBJ2-3|TRBV3-1/TRBV3-2|-|-|16
TGTGCCAGCAGCCAAGAAGCGACTACTAGCACAGATACGCAGTATTTT
CASSQEATTSTDTQYF
>TRBJ2-7|TRBV4-1|-|-|18
TGCGCCAGCAGCCAAGGGTGGGGCGCGCAATCGAGTGTCTACGAGCAGTACTTC
CASSQGWGAQSSVYEQYF
>TRBJ1-1|TRBV24-1|-|TRBD1|14
TGTGCCACCAGGAGGACAGGTGGGAACACTGAAGCTTTCTTT
CATRRTGGNTEAFF
>TRBJ2-5|TRBV19|-|TRBD1|14
TGTGCCAGTAGTCGGACAGGGGGCGCGAAGACCCAGTACTTC
CASSRTGGAKTQYF
>TRBJ1-2|TRBV9|-|-|15
TGTGCCAGCAGCCCTGAGGGGCTAGCTAACTATGGCTACACCTTC
CASSPEGLANYGYTF
>TRBJ2-2|TRBV19|-|-|14
TGTGCCAGTAGTCCCGCCCCATGGGCCGGGGAGCTGTTTTTT
CASSPAPWAGELFF
>TRBJ2-1|TRBV3-1/TRBV3-2|-|TRBD2|15
TGTGCCAGCAGCCATGAGGGAGGGGAAGGGAATGAGCAGTTCTTC
CASSHEGGEGNEQFF
>TRBJ2-3|TRBV5-6|-|TRBD1|15
TGTGCCAGCAGCTTCAGGACAGGAGGCACAGATACGCAGTATTTT
CASSFRTGGTDTQYF
>TRBJ2-7|TRBV28|-|TRBD2|14
TGTGCCAGCAGAAAGCCACTAGCGACGGGGGAGCAGTACTTC
CASRKPLATGEQYF
>TRBJ2-5|TRBV21-1|-|-|15
TGTGCCAGCAGCACCGGACTAGCGGGGAGGGAGACCCAGTACTTC
CASSTGLAGRETQYF
>TRBJ2-6|TRBV7-6|once|-|16
TGTGCCAGCAGCACAACAGGGGGGGTTGGGGCCAACGTCCTGACTTTC
CASSTTGGVGANVLTF
>TRBJ2-7|TRBV6-1|-|-|13
TGTGCCAGCAGTGAGAGGGCTGCGGTCGAGCAGTACTTC
CASSERAAVEQYF
>TRBJ1-6|TRBV30|-|-|17
TGTGCCTTGGGCCAGGGGCGGGCAAGCTCCTATAATTCACCCCTCCACTTT
CALGQGRASSYNSPLHF
>TRBJ2-1|TRBV11-2|-|-|12
TGTGCCAGCAGCCCCCAGGGGATGGAGCAGTTCTTC
CASSPQGMEQFF
>TRBJ2-3|TRBV7-9|once|-|16
TGTGCCAGCGGAAATAGGTTTGAGTACAGTGCAGATACGCAGTATTTT
CASGNRFEYSADTQYF
>TRBJ1-2|TRBV6-4|few|-|12
TGTGCCAGCAGAGGGGATGGATGGAGCTACACCTTC
CASRGDGWSYTF
>TRBJ2-3|TRBV5-6|-|-|14
TGTGCCAGCAGCTTGGGGGTCCCCACAGATACGCAGTATTTT
CASSLGVPTDTQYF
>TRBJ2-7|TRBV6-1|-|TRBD1|13
TGTGCCAGCAGTGACAGGGGGCCCTGGGGGCAGTACTTC
CASSDRGPWGQYF
>TRBJ2-7|TRBV19|-|-|14
TGTGCCAGTAGTATTGGGGTTAACTCCTACGAGCAGTACTTC
CASSIGVNSYEQYF
>TRBJ2-1|TRBV9|-|TRBD2|15
TGTGCCAGCAGCGGAAGCGGGAGCTCCTACAATGAGCAGTTCTTC
CASSGSGSSYNEQFF
>TRBJ1-4|TRBV27|-|-|14
TGTGCCAGCAGTGGCCGGGCCGACCTTAGGGGACTGTTTTTT
CASSGRADLRGLFF
>TRBJ2-3|TRBV4-1|few|-|11
TGCGCCAGCAGCCCTACAGATACGCAGTATTTT
CASSPTDTQYF
>TRBJ2-7|TRBV20-1|-|TRBD1|15
TGCAGTGCTAGTAATCCGGGACAGGGAGATAACGAGCAGTACTTC
CSASNPGQGDNEQYF
>TRBJ1-3|TRBV6-5|-|TRBD1|15
TGTGCCAGCAGTTTAGACAGGGAGGCTGGAAACACCATATATTTT
CASSLDREAGNTIYF
>TRBJ1-5|TRBV10-2|-|-|16
TGCGCCAGCAGTGAATCGGCCGGCGGCAGCAATCAGCCCCAGCATTTT
CASSESAGGSNQPQHF
>TRBJ2-7|TRBV4-1|-|TRBD1|15
TGCGCCAGCAGCCAAGAACGGACAGGGGCCTACGAGCAGTACTTC
CASSQERTGAYEQYF
>TRBJ1-1|TRBV3-1/TRBV3-2|-|-|13
TGTGCCAGCAGCCAAACTCTAAGGGTGGGAGCTTTCTTT
CASSQTLRVGAFF
>TRBJ1-3|TRBV5-4|-|-|17
TGTGCCAGCAGCTTGCGGGCCCAGGGAATCTCTGGAAACACCATATATTTT
CASSLRAQGISGNTIYF
>TRBJ1-2|TRBV5-1|-|-|16
TGCGCCAGCAGCAACCCCACTTCAGGCGCTAACTATGGCTACACCTTC
CASSNPTSGANYGYTF